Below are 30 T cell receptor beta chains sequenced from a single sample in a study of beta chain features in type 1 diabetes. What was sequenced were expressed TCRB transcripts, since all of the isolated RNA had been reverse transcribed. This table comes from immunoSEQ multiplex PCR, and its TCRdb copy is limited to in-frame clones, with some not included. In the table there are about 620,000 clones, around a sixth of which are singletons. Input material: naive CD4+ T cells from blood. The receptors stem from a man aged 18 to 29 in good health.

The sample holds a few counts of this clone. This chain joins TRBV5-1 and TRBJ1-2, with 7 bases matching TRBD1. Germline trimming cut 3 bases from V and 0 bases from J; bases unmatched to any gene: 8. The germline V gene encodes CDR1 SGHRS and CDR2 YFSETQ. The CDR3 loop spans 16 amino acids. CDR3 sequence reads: CASSSNRDRTNYGYTF. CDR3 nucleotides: TGCGCCAGCAGCTCCAACCGGGACAGAACTAACTATGGCTACACCTTC.

This chain's CDR3 is CASSSPQGGSTEAFF. DNA for the CDR3: TGTGCCAGCAGTTCACCGCAGGGGGGGAGCACTGAAGCTTTCTTT. The V gene is TRBV28, the J gene TRBJ1-1, with TRBD1 matching 7 bases. CDR1 MDHEN and CDR2 SYDVKM come from the germline V gene. This CDR3 is 15 amino acids long. Unmatched junction bases numbered 9, after V lost 4 bases and J lost 4 bases. The full variable domain, completed using reference TRBV28 and TRBJ1-1, is DVKVTQSSRYLVKRTGEKVFLECVQDMDHENMFWYRQDPGLGLRLIYFSYDVKMKEKGDIPEGYSVSREKKERFSLILESASTNQTSMYLCASSSPQGGSTEAFFGQGTRLTVV.

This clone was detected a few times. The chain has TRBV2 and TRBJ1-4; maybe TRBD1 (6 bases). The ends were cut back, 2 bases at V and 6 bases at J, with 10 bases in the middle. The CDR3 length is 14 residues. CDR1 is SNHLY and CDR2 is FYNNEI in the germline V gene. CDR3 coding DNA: TGTGCCAGCAGTGAATCAGGGGCTTATGAAAAACTGTTTTTT. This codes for CASSESGAYEKLFF.

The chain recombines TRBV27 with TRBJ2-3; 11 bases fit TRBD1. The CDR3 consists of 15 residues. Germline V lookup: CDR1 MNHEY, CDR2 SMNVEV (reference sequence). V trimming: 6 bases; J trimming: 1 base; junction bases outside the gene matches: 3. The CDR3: CASRGTGGGTDTQYF. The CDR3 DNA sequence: TGTGCCAGCAGAGGGACAGGGGGAGGCACAGATACGCAGTATTTT.

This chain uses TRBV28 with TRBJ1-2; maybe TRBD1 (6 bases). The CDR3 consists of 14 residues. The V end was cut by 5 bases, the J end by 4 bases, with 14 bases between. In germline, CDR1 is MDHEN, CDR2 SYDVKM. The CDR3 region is CASSEGQLPYGYTF. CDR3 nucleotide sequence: TGTGCCAGCAGTGAAGGACAGCTACCCTATGGCTACACCTTC.

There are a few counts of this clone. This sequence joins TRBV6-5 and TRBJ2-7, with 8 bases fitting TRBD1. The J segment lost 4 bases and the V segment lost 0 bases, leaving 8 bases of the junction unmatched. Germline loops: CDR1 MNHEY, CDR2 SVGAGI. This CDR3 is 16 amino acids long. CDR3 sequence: CASSYSGTGTIYEQYF. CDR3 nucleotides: TGTGCCAGCAGTTACTCTGGGACAGGAACCATTTACGAGCAGTACTTC.

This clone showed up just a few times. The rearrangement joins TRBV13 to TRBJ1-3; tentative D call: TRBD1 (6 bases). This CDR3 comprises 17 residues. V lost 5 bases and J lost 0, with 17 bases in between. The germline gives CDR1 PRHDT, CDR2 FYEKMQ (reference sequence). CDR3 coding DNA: TGTGCCAGCAGCCGACGGGACACTTCCCGCTCTGGAAACACCATATATTTT. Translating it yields CASSRRDTSRSGNTIYF.

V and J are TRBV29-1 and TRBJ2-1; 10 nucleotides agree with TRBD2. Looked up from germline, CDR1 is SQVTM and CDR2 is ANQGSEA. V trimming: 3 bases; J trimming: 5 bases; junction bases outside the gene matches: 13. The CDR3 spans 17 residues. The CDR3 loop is CSVDKLRGTSVNNEQFF. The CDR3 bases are TGCAGCGTTGATAAACTAAGGGGGACTAGCGTTAACAATGAGCAGTTCTTC.

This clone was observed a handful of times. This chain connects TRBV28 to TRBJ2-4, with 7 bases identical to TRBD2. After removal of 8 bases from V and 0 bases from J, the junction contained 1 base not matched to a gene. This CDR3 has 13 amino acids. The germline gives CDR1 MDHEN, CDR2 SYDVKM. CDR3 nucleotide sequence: TGTGCCAGCGGGGGGGTAGCCAAAAACATTCAGTACTTC. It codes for CASGGVAKNIQYF. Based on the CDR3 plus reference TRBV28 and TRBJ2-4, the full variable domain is DVKVTQSSRYLVKRTGEKVFLECVQDMDHENMFWYRQDPGLGLRLIYFSYDVKMKEKGDIPEGYSVSREKKERFSLILESASTNQTSMYLCASGGVAKNIQYFGAGTRLSVL.

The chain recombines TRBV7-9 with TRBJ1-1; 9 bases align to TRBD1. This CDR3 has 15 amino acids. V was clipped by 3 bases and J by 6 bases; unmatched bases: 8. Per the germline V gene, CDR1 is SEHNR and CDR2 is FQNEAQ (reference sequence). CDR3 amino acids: CASSFAGTGLSEAFF. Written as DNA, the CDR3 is TGTGCCAGCAGCTTTGCCGGGACAGGGTTGTCTGAAGCTTTCTTT.

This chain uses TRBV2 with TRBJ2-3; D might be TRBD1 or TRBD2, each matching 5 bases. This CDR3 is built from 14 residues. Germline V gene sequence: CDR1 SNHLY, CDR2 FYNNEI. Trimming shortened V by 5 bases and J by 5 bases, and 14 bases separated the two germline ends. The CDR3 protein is CASSSSGPGDTQYF. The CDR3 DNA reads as TGTGCCAGCAGTTCCTCGGGGCCAGGAGATACGCAGTATTTT.

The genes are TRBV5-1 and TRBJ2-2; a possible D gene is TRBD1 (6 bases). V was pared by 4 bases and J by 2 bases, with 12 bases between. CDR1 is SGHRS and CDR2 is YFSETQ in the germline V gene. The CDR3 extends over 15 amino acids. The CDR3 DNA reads TGCGCCAGCAGCCCGCGGACAGTTAACACCGGGGAGCTGTTTTTT. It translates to CASSPRTVNTGELFF.

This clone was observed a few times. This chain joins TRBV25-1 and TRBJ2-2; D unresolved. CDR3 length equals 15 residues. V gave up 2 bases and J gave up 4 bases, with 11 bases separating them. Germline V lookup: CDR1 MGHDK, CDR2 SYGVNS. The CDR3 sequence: CASSERLTLTGELFF. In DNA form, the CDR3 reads TGTGCCAGCAGTGAAAGGCTGACCCTCACCGGGGAGCTGTTTTTT.

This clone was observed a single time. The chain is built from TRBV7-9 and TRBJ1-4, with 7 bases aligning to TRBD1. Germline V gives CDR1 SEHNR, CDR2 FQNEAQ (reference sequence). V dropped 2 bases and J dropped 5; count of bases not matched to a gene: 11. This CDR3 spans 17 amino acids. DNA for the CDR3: TGTGCCAGCAGCTTAAGGGCTTTGGACAGGAAAAATGAAAAACTGTTTTTT. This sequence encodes CASSLRALDRKNEKLFF.

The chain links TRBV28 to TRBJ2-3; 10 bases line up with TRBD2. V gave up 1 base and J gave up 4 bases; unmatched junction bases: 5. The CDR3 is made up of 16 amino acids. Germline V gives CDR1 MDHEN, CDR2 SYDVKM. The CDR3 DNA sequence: TGTGCCAGCAGTTTATACCCAGCGGGGGGGCCAGATACGCAGTATTTT. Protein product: CASSLYPAGGPDTQYF.

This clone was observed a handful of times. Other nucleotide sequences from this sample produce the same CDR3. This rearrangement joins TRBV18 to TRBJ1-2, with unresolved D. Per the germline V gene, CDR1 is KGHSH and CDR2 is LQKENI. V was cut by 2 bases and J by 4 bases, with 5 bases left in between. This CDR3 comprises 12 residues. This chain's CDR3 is CASSPVTYGYTF. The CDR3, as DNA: TGTGCCAGCTCACCAGTAACCTATGGCTACACCTTC. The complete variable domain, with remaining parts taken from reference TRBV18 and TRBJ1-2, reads NAGVMQNPRHLVRRRGQEARLRCSPMKGHSHVYWYRQLPEEGLKFMVYLQKENIIDESGMPKERFSAEFPKEGPSILRIQQVVRGDSAAYFCASSPVTYGYTFGSGTRLTVV.

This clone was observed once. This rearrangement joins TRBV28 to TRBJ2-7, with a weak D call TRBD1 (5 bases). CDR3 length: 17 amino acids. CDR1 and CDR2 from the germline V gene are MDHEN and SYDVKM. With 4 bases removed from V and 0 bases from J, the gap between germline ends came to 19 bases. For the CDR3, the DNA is TGTGCCAGCAGTTATCCTATCTTGCTAAGGGGCTCCTACGAGCAGTACTTC. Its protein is CASSYPILLRGSYEQYF.

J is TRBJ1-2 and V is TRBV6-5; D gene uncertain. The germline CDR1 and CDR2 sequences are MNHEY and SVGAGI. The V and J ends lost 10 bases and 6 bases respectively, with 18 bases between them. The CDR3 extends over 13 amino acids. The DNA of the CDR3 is TGTGCCATCAGGACGGGAACATTGAATGGCTACACCTTC. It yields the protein CAIRTGTLNGYTF.

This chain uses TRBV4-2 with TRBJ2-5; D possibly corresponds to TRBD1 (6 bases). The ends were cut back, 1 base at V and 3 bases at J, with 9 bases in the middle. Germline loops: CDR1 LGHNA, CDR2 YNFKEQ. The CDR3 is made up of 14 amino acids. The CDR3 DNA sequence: TGTGCCAGCAGCCAAGGACAGGTTGAAGAGACCCAGTACTTC. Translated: CASSQGQVEETQYF.

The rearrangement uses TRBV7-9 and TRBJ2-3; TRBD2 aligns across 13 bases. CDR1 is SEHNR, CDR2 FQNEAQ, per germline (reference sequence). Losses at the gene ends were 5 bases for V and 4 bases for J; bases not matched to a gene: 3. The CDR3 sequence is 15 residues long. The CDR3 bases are TGTGCCAGCAGCCGGACTAGCGGGAGTTCAGATACGCAGTATTTT. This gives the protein CASSRTSGSSDTQYF.

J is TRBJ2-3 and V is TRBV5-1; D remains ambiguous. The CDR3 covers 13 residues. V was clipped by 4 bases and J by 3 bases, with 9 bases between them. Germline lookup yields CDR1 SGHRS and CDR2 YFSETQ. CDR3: CASSPGWTDTQYF. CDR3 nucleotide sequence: TGCGCCAGCAGCCCCGGTTGGACAGATACGCAGTATTTT. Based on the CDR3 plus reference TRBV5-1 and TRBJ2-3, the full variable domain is KAGVTQTPRYLIKTRGQQVTLSCSPISGHRSVSWYQQTPGQGLQFLFEYFSETQRNKGNFPGRFSGRQFSNSRSEMNVSTLELGDSALYLCASSPGWTDTQYFGPGTRLTVL.

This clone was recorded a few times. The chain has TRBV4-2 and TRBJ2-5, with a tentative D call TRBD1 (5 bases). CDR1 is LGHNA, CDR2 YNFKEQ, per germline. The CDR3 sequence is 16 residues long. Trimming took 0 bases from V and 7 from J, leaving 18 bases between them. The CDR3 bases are TGTGCCAGCAGCCAAGAGAAGGAATGGGTTAGGGGGACCCAGTACTTC. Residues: CASSQEKEWVRGTQYF.

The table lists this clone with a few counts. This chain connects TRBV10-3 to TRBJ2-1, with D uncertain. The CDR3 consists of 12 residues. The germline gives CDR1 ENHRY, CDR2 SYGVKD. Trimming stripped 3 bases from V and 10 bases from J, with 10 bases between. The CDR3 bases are TGTGCCATCAGTGAAACGGCCGGCGAGCAGTTCTTC. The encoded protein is CAISETAGEQFF.

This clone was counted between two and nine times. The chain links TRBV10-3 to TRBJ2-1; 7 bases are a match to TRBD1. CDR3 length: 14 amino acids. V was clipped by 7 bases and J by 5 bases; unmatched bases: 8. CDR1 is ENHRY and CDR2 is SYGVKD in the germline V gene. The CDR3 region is CAIKGQQHDNEQFF. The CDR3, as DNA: TGTGCCATCAAGGGACAGCAACATGACAATGAGCAGTTCTTC.

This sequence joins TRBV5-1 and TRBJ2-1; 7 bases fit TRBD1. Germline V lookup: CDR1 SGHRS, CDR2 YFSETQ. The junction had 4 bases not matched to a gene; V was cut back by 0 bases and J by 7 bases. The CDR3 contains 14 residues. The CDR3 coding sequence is TGCGCCAGCAGCTTGGCCCACAGGGGTAATGAGCAGTTCTTC. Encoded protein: CASSLAHRGNEQFF.

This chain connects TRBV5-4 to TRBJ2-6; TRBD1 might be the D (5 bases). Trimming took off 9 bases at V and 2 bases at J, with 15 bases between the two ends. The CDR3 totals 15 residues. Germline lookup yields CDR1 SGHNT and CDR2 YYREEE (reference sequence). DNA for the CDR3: TGTGCCACCGGTAGGCAGGGCGCTGGGGCCAACGTCCTGACTTTC. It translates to CATGRQGAGANVLTF.

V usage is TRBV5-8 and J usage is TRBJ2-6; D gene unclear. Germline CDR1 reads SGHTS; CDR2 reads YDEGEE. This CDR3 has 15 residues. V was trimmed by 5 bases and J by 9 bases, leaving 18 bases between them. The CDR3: CASRHIKLGNNVLTF. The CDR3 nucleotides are TGTGCCAGCAGGCACATAAAGCTGGGGAACAACGTCCTGACTTTC.

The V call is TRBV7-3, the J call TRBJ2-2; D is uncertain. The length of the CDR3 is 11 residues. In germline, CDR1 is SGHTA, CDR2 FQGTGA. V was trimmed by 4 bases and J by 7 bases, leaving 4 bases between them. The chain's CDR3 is CASSSGGELFF. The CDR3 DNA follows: TGTGCCAGCAGCTCAGGCGGGGAGCTGTTTTTT.

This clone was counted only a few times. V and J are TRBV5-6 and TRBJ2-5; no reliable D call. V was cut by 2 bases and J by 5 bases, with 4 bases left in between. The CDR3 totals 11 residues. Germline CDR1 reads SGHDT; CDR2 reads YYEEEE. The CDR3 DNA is TGTGCCAGCAGCTTCTTGGAGACCCAGTACTTC. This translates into CASSFLETQYF. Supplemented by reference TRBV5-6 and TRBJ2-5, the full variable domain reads DAGVTQSPTHLIKTRGQQVTLRCSPKSGHDTVSWYQQALGQGPQFIFQYYEEEERQRGNFPDRFSGHQFPNYSSELNVNALLLGDSALYLCASSFLETQYFGPGTRLLVL.

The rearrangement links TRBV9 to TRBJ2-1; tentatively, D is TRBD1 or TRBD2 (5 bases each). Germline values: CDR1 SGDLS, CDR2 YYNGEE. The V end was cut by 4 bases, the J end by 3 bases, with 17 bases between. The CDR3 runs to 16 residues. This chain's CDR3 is CASSSQPGDGYNEQFF. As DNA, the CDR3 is TGTGCCAGCAGCTCCCAACCCGGGGACGGCTACAATGAGCAGTTCTTC.